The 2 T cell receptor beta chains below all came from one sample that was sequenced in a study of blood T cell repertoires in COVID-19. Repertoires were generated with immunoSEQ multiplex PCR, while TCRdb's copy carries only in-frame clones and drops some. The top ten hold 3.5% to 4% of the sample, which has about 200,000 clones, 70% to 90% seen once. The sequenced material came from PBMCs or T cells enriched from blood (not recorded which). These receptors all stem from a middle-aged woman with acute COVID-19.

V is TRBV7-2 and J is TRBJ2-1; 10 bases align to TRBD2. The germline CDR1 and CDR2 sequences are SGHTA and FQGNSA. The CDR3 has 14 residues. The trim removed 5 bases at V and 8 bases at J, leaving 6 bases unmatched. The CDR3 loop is CASSLSGRLDEQFF. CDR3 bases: TGTGCCAGCAGCCTTAGCGGGAGGCTCGATGAGCAGTTCTTC.

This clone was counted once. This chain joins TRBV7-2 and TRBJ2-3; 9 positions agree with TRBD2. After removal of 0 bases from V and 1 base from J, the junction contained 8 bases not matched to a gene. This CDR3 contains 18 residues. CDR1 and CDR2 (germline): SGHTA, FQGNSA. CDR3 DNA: TGTGCCAGCAGCTTAGCGGCTAGCGGGAATGGTGGCACAGATACGCAGTATTTT. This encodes CASSLAASGNGGTDTQYF.